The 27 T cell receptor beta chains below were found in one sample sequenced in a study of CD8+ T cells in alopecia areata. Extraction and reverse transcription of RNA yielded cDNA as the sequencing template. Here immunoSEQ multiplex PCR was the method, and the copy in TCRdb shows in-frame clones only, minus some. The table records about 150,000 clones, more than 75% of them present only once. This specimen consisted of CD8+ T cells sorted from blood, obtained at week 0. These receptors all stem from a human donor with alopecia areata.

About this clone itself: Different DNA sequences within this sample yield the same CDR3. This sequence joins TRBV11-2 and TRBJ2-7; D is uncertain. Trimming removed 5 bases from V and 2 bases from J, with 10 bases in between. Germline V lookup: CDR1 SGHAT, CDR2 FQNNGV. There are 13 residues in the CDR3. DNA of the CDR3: TGTGCCAGCAGCCTTGAGTTACCCTACGAGCAGTACTTC. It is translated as CASSLELPYEQYF.

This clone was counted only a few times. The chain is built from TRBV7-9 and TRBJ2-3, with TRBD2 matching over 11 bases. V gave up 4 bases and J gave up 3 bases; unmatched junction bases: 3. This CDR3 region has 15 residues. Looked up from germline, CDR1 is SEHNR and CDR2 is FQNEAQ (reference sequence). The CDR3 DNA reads TGTGCCAGCAGCTCGTCTAGCGGGAGGACAGATACGCAGTATTTT. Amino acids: CASSSSSGRTDTQYF. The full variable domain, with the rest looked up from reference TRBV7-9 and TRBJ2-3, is DTGVSQNPRHKITKRGQNVTFRCDPISEHNRLYWYRQTLGQGPEFLTYFQNEAQLEKSRLLSDRFSAERPKGSFSTLEIQRTEQGDSAMYLCASSSSSGRTDTQYFGPGTRLTVL.

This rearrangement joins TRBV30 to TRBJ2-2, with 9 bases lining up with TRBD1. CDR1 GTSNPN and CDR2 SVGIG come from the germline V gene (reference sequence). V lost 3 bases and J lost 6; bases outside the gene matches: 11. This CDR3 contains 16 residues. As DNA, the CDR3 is TGTGCCTGGAGACTAAGGGACAGGGCTTTTGCCGGGGAGCTGTTTTTT. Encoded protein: CAWRLRDRAFAGELFF. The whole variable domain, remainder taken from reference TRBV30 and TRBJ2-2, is SQTIHQWPATLVQPVGSPLSLECTVEGTSNPNLYWYRQAAGRGLQLLFYSVGIGQISSEVPQNLSASRPQDRQFILSSKKLLLSDSGFYLCAWRLRDRAFAGELFFGEGSRLTVL.

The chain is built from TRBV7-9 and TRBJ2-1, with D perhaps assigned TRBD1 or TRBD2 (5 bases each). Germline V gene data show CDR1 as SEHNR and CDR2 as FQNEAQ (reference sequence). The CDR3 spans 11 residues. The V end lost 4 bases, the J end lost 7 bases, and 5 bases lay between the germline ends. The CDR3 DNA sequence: TGTGCCAGCAGCTGGGGGAATGAGCAGTTCTTC. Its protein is CASSWGNEQFF.

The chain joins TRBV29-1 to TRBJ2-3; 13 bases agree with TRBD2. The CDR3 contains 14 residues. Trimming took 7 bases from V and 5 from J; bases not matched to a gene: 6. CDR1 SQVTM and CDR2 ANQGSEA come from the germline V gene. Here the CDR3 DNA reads TGCAGCGCTGAGGGACTAGCGGGGATAGATACGCAGTATTTT. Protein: CSAEGLAGIDTQYF.

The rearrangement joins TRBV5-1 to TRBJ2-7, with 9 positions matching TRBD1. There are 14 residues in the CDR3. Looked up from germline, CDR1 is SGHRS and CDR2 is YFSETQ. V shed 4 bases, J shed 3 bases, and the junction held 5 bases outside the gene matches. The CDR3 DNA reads TGCGCCAGCAGCCCCGGGACAGGGCACTACGAGCAGTACTTC. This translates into CASSPGTGHYEQYF.

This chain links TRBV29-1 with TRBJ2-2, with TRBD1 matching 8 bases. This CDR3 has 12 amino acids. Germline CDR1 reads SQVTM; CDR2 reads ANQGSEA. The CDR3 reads CGGQGNTGELFF. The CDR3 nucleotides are TGCGGTGGACAGGGGAACACCGGGGAGCTGTTTTTT.

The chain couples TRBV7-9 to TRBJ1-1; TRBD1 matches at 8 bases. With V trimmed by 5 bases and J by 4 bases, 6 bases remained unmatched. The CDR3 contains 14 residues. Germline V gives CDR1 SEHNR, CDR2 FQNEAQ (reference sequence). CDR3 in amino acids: CASSKDRESTEAFF. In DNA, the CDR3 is TGTGCCAGCAGCAAGGACAGGGAGAGCACTGAAGCTTTCTTT.

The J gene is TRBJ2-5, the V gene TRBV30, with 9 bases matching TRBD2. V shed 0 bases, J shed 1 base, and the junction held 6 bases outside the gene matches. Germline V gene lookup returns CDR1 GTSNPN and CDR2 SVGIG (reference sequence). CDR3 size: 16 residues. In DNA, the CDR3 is TGTGCCTGGAGTGTCGGGCTAGCGGGAATCCAAGAGACCCAGTACTTC. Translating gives CAWSVGLAGIQETQYF.

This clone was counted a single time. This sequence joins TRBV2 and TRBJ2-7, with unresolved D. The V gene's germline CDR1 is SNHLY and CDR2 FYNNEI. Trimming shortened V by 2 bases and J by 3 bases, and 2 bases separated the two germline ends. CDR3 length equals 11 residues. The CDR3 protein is CASSELYEQYF. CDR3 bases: TGTGCCAGCAGTGAACTCTACGAGCAGTACTTC.

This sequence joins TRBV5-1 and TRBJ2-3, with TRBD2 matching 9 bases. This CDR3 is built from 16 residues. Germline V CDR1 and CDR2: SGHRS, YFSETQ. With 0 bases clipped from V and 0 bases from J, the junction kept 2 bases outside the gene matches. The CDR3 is CASSLDLAGSTDTQYF. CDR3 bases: TGCGCCAGCAGCTTGGACCTAGCGGGAAGCACAGATACGCAGTATTTT.

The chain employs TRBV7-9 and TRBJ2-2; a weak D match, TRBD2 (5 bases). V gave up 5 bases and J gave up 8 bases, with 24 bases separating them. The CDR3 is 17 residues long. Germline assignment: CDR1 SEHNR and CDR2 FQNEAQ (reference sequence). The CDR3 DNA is TGTGCCAGCAGCGAACCGAAAAGGGAGCGGCGGGTTGGGGAGCTGTTTTTT. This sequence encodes CASSEPKRERRVGELFF.

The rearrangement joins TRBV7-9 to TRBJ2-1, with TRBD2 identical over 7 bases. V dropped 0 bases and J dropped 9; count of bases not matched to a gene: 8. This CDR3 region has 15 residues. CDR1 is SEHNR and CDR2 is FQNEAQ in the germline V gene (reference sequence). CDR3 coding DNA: TGTGCCAGCAGCTTAGCGGCGGGAGAAGAACCTGAGCAGTTCTTC. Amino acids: CASSLAAGEEPEQFF. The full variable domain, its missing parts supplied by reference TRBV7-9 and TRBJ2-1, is DTGVSQNPRHKITKRGQNVTFRCDPISEHNRLYWYRQTLGQGPEFLTYFQNEAQLEKSRLLSDRFSAERPKGSFSTLEIQRTEQGDSAMYLCASSLAAGEEPEQFFGPGTRLTVL.

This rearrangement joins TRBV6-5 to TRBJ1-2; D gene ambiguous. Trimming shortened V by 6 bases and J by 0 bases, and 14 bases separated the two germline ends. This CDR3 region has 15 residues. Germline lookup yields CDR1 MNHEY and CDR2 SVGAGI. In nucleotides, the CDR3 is TGTGCCAGCAGCCCAGTGCGGGGATCTAACTATGGCTACACCTTC. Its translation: CASSPVRGSNYGYTF.

Written as DNA, the CDR3 is TGTGCCAGCAGCATTGGGGGGCCTGGCTACAATGAGCAGTTCTTC. It is translated as CASSIGGPGYNEQFF. The rearrangement uses TRBV7-2 and TRBJ2-1, with D possibly called TRBD1 or TRBD2 (6 bases each). The CDR3 runs to 15 residues. Trimming shortened V by 5 bases and J by 3 bases, and 14 bases separated the two germline ends. Germline loops: CDR1 SGHTA, CDR2 FQGNSA.

The CDR3 DNA reads as TGTGCCAGCAGCCCCGCGGGGGTCACTGAAGCTTTCTTT. Translated: CASSPAGVTEAFF. The chain is built from TRBV14 and TRBJ1-1; D is possibly TRBD1 (5 bases). V shed 4 bases and J shed 4 bases, with 10 bases lying between them. Germline lookup yields CDR1 SGHDN and CDR2 FVKESK. The CDR3 consists of 13 residues.

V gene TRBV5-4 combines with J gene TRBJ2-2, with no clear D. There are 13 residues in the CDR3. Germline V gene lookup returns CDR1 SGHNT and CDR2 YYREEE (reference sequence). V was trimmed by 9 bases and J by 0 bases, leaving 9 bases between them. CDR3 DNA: TGTGCCACAAGAGACTCGAACACCGGGGAGCTGTTTTTT. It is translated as CATRDSNTGELFF.

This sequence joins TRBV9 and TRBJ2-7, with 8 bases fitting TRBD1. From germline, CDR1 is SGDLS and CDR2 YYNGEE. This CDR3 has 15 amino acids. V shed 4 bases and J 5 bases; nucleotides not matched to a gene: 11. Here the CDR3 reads CASSPRADREHEQYF. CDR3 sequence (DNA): TGTGCCAGCAGCCCGAGGGCGGACAGGGAGCACGAGCAGTACTTC.

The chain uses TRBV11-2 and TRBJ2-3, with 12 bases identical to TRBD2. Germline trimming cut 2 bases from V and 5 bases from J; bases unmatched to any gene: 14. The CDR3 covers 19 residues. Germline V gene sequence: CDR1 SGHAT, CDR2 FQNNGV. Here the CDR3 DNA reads TGTGCCAGCAGCTTAAACCCATCCTCGGCTAGCGGGAGGGGAGATACGCAGTATTTT. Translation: CASSLNPSSASGRGDTQYF. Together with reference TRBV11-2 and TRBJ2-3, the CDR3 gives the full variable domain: EAGVAQSPRYKIIEKRQSVAFWCNPISGHATLYWYQQILGQGPKLLIQFQNNGVVDDSQLPKDRFSAERLKGVDSTLKIQPAKLEDSAVYLCASSLNPSSASGRGDTQYFGPGTRLTVL.

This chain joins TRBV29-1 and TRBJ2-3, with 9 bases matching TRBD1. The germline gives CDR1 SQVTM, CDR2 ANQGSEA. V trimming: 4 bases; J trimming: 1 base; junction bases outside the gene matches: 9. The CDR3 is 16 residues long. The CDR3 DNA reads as TGCAGCGTTGGTCTCTGGGACAGGGAAGGCACAGATACGCAGTATTTT. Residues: CSVGLWDREGTDTQYF.

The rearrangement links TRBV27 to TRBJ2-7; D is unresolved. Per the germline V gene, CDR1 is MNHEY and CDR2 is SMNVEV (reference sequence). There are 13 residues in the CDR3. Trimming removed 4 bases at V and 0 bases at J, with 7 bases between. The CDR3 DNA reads TGTGCCAGCAGTTCCGACATCTCCTACGAGCAGTACTTC. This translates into CASSSDISYEQYF.

In DNA, the CDR3 is TGCGCCAGCAGCCCTCCGACGGTTGGTAGCACAGATACGCAGTATTTT. It yields the protein CASSPPTVGSTDTQYF. V usage is TRBV5-1 and J usage is TRBJ2-3; D gene unclear. CDR1 SGHRS and CDR2 YFSETQ come from the germline V gene. Trimming removed 4 bases at V and 0 bases at J, with 15 bases between. CDR3 length: 16 amino acids.

This CDR3 is CSVPGTDYGYTF. CDR3 DNA: TGCAGCGTCCCCGGGACAGATTATGGCTACACCTTC. The chain uses TRBV29-1 and TRBJ1-2; the match to TRBD1 covers 7 bases. The CDR3 extends over 12 amino acids. Germline V gene lookup returns CDR1 SQVTM and CDR2 ANQGSEA. V lost 6 bases and J lost 5; bases outside the gene matches: 6.

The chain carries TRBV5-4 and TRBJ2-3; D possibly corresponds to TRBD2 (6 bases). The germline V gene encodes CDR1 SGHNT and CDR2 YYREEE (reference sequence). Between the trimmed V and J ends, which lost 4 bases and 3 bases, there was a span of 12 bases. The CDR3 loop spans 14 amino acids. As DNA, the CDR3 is TGTGCCAGCAGCCCCTGGGCGGGGACAGATACGCAGTATTTT. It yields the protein CASSPWAGTDTQYF.

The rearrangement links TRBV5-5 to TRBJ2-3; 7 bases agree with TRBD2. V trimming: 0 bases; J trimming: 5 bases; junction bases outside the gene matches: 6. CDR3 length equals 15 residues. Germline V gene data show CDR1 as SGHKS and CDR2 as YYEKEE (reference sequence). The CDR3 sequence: CASSLDKRTRDTQYF. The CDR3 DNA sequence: TGTGCCAGCAGCTTGGATAAACGGACTAGAGATACGCAGTATTTT.

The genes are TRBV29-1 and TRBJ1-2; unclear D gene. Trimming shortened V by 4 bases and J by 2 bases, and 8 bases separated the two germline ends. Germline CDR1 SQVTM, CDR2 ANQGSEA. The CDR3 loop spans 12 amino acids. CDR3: CSVGRENYGYTF. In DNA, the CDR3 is TGCAGCGTTGGTCGGGAGAACTATGGCTACACCTTC.

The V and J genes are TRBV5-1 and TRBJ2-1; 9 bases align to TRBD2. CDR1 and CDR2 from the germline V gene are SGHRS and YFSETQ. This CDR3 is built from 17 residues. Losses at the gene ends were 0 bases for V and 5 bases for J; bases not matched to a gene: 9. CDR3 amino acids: CASSLVREGLVDNEQFF. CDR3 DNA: TGCGCCAGCAGCTTGGTGCGGGAGGGCCTGGTCGACAATGAGCAGTTCTTC.